The next 8 T cell receptor beta chains were all read from a single sample in a study of T-cell reconstitution after alpha-beta-depleted transplantation in children. Unique molecular identifiers were incorporated into the prepared TCRbeta library. MiXCR was run by TCRdb on the PCR reads, yielding one entry per CDR3 protein. The sample shows about 900,000 distinct CDR3 sequences, about 31% of them seen only once. Source: PBMCs, mostly from graft donor cells, taken 360 days after TCRalphabeta/CD19-depleted stem cell transplant. The source is a boy in the first two years of life who had a stem cell transplant for SCID, so the T cells may come from the graft donor.

This clonotype was picked up a small number of times. The rearrangement links TRBV4-1 to TRBJ1-1, with D possibly being TRBD1 (5 bases). The CDR3 covers 15 residues. Germline assignment: CDR1 MGHRA and CDR2 YSYEKL. V dropped 4 bases and J dropped 4 bases, with 16 bases sitting between them. The CDR3 protein is CASSLEGPAGTEAFF. The CDR3 DNA reads TGCGCCAGCAGCCTTGAGGGACCTGCTGGCACTGAAGCTTTCTTT.

The CDR3 loop reads CASRENIQYF. The CDR3 DNA is TGTGCCAGCCGAGAAAACATTCAGTACTTC. V and J are TRBV2 and TRBJ2-4; no clear D. The ends were cut back, 8 bases at V and 5 bases at J, with 4 bases in the middle. Germline CDR1 and CDR2: SNHLY and FYNNEI. This CDR3 is built from 10 residues.

This chain joins TRBV20-1 and TRBJ1-5; D is possibly TRBD1 (5 bases). The CDR3 is made up of 15 amino acids. V was clipped by 0 bases and J by 5 bases, with 14 bases between them. Looked up from germline, CDR1 is DFQATT and CDR2 is SNEGSKA (reference sequence). CDR3 DNA sequence: TGCAGTGCTAGAGATTTGTGGGGGTTAGATCAGCCCCAGCATTTT. Its protein product is CSARDLWGLDQPQHF.

The gene calls are TRBV19 and TRBJ2-1; the D gene is possibly TRBD2 (5 bases). V lost 4 bases to trimming and J lost 8 bases, with 21 bases between them. The CDR3 runs to 16 residues. In germline, CDR1 is LNHDA, CDR2 SQIVND (reference sequence). This CDR3 reads CASSKNEGRPTDEQFF. Written as DNA, the CDR3 is TGTGCCAGTAGTAAGAATGAGGGCAGACCTACGGATGAGCAGTTCTTC.

This chain connects TRBV24-1 to TRBJ2-1, with a possible D match to TRBD2 (5 bases). Germline V lookup: CDR1 KGHDR, CDR2 SFDVKD. The V gene lost 4 bases and the J gene lost 7 bases, with 19 bases spanning the gap. The CDR3 consists of 16 residues. As DNA, the CDR3 is TGTGCCACCAGTGACCCCCGGGGAAGGGATGGGAATGAGCAGTTCTTC. Its translation is CATSDPRGRDGNEQFF.

This clonotype occurred a few times. V and J are TRBV12-3 or TRBV12-4 and TRBJ2-2; D not resolved. The CDR3 sequence is 15 residues long. The V and J ends lost 7 bases and 2 bases respectively, with 14 bases between them. CDR3 in DNA: TGTGCCAGCACCAAAGCCCCATTTAACACCGGGGAGCTGTTTTTT. As protein: CASTKAPFNTGELFF.

This clonotype turned up a few times. The V gene is TRBV4-1, the J gene TRBJ1-1; maybe TRBD1 (5 bases). The V and J ends lost 0 bases and 1 base respectively, with 6 bases between them. The CDR3 extends over 14 amino acids. Germline CDR1 reads MGHRA; CDR2 reads YSYEKL. The CDR3 sequence: CASSQEQENTEAFF. CDR3 in DNA: TGCGCCAGCAGCCAAGAACAGGAGAACACTGAAGCTTTCTTT.

This sequence joins TRBV5-1 and TRBJ1-1, with D uncertain. The CDR3 sequence is 15 residues long. V lost 1 base and J 0 bases, leaving 10 bases between the germline ends. Germline V gene sequence: CDR1 SGHRS, CDR2 YFSETQ. For the CDR3, the DNA is TGCGCCAGCAGCTTGTCGACATCTATGAACACTGAAGCTTTCTTT. Encoded protein: CASSLSTSMNTEAFF.